The source of this T cell receptor (beta chain) is a study of cytomegalovirus exposure and HLA in healthy donors. TCRdb's table, derived via immunoSEQ multiplex PCR, lists solely in-frame clones and lacks some. This sample has 130,000 to 150,000 clones, with roughly nine tenths found just once. Study results and limitations: Cytomegalovirus-associated TCR beta chains were listed, numbering over 150. Most observed TCR sequences were rare, whereas some public TCRs were detected in many donors. In vitro work confirmed that a few CMV-associated chains recognize CMV antigens.

As for this clone: Its antigen is unknown.

V was trimmed by 1 base and J by 1 base, leaving 23 bases between them. The CDR3 is 20 amino acids. Germline-derived CDR1 and CDR2 are LGHNA and YNFKEQ. The V call is TRBV4-2, the J call TRBJ1-3; D might be TRBD1 (6 bases). Sequenced input: PBMCs. This receptor was obtained from a woman under 30 in good health and CMV-seropositive. DNA for the CDR3: TGTGCCAGCAGCCAAGGGGAGGGGACCGACATGGGGGCGTCTGGAAACACCATATATTTT. Translation: CASSQGEGTDMGASGNTIYF.